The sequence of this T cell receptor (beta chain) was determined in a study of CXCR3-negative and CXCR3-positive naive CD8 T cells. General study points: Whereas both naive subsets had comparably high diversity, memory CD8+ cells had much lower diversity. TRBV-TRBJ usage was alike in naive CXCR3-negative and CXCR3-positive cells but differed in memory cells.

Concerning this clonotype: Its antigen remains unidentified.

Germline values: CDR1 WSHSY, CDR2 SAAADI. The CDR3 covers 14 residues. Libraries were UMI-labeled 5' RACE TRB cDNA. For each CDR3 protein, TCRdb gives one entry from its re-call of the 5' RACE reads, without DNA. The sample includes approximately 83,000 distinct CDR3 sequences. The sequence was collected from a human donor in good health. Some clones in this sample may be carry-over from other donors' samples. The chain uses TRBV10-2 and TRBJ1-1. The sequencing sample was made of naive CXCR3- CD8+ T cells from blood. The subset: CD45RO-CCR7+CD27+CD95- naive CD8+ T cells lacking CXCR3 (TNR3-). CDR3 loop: CASSGPDGDTEAFF.